This T cell receptor (beta chain) stems from a study of response to subunit inactivated influenza vaccine. The study's findings and limits: Authors suggested seasonal influenza vaccinations each recruit few new T cells.

TCRdb recomputed calls from the RT-PCR reads with MiXCR, one row per CDR3 protein. The sample comprises hundreds of thousands of distinct CDR3 sequences, about 12% of which are singletons, and 10% rests with the top ten. Concerning this clonotype: What it binds is unknown.

The CDR3 runs 14 residues. Germline loops: CDR1 SQVTM, CDR2 ANQGSEA. Losses at the gene ends were 1 base for V and 3 bases for J; bases not matched to a gene: 3. The sequence came from a man between 50 and 59 years old who received an inactivated influenza vaccine. This chain connects TRBV29-1 to TRBJ2-7; 10 bases fit TRBD1. The sequences come from PBMCs from blood, collected on the day of vaccination. The CDR3 here is CSVEGTGGYYEQYF. CDR3 in DNA: TGCAGCGTTGAAGGGACAGGGGGGTACTACGAGCAGTACTTC.